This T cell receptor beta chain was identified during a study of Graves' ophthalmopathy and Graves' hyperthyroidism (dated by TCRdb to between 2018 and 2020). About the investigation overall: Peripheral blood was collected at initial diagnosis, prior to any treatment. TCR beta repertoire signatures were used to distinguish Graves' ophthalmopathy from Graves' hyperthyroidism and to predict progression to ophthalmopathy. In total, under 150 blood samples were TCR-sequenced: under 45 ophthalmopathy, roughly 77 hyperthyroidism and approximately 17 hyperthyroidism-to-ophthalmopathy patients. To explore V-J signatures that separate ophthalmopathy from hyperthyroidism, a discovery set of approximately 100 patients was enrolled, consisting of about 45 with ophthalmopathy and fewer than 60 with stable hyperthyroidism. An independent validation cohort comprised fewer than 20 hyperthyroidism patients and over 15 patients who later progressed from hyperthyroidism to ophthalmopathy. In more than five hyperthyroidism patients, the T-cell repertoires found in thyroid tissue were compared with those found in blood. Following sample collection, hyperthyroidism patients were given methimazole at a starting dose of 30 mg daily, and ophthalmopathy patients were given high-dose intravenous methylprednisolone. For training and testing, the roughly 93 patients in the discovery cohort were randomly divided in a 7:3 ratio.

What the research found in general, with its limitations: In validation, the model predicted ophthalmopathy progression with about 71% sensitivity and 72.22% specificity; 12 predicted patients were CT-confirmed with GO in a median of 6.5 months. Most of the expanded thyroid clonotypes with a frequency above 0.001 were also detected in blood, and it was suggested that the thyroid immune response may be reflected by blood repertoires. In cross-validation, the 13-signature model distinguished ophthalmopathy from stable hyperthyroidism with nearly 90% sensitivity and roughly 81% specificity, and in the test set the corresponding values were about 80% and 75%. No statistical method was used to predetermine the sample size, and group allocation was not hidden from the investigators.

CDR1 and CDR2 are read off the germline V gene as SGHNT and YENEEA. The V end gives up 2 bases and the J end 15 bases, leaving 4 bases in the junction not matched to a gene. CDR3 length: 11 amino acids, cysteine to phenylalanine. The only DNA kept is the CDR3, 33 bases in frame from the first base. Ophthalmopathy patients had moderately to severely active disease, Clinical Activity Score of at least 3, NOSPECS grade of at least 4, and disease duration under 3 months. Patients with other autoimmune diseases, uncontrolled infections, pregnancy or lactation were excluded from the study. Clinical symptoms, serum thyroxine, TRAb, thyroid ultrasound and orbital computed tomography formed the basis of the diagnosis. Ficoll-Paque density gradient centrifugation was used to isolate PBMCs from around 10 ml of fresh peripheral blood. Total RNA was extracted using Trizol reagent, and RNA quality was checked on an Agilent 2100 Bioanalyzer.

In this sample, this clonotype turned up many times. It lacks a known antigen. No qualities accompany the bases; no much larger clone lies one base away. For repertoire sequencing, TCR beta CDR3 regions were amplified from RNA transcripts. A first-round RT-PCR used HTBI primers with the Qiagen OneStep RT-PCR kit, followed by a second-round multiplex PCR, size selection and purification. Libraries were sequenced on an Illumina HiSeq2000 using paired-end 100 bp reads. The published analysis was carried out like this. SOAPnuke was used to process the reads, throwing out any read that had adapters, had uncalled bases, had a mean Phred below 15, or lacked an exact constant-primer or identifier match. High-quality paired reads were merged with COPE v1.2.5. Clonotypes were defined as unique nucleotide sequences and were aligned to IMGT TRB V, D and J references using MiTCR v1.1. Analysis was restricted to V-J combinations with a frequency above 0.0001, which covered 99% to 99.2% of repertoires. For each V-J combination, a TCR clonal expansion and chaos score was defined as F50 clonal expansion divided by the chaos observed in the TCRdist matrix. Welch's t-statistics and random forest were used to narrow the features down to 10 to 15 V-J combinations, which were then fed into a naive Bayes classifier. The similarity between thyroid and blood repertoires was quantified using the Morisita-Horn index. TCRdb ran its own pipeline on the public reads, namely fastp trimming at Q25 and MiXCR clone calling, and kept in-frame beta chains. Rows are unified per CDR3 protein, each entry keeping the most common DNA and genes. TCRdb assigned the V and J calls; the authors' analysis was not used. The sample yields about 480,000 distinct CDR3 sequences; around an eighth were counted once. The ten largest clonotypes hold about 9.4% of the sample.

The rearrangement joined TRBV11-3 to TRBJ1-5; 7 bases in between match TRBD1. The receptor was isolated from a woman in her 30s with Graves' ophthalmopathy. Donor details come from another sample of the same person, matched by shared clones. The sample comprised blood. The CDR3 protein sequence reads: CASSLWDSGHF. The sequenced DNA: TGTGCCAGCAGCTTATGGGACAGTGGGCATTTT.